The clone carrying this TCR beta chain was picked up one time. Its antigen remains unknown. The CDR3 contains 17 residues. CDR1 is SGHAT, CDR2 FQDESV, per germline (reference sequence). Trimming took 5 bases from V and 4 from J; bases not matched to a gene: 13. The sample originates from a study of OX40 agonist ivuxolimab in advanced cancers. Only in-frame clones appear in the TCRdb table, and some are missing; sequencing was by immunoSEQ multiplex PCR. The sample shows approximately 99,000 clones, about 96% of them seen only once. Study conclusions and caveats: Among T cells, CD8+ cells averaged more expanded clones than CD4+ cells.

This TCR came from an adult with an advanced solid tumor such as melanoma, head and neck, liver or kidney cancer. The chain is built from TRBV11-1 and TRBJ2-5; 10 nucleotides align to TRBD2. Sequenced here: CD4+ or CD8+ T cells sorted from blood, sampled in a trial of the OX40 agonist ivuxolimab. The CDR3 DNA sequence: TGTGCCAGCAGCAACGGACTAGCGGAGACGGGTTTAGAGACCCAGTACTTC. Encoded protein: CASSNGLAETGLETQYF.